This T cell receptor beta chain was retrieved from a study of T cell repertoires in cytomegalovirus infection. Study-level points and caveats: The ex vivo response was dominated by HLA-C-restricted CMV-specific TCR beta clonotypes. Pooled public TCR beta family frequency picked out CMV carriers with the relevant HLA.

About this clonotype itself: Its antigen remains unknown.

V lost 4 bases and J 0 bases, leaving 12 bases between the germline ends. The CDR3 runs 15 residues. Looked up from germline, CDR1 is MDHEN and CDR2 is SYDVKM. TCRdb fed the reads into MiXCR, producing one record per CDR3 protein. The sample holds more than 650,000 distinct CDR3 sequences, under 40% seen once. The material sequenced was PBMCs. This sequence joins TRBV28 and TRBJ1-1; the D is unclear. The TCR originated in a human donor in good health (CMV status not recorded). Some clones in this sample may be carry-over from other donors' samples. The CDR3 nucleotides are TGTGCCAGCAGTTGGTTGGGGTTGGTGAACACTGAAGCTTTCTTT. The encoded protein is CASSWLGLVNTEAFF. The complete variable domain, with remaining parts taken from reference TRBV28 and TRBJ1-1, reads DVKVTQSSRYLVKRTGEKVFLECVQDMDHENMFWYRQDPGLGLRLIYFSYDVKMKEKGDIPEGYSVSREKKERFSLILESASTNQTSMYLCASSWLGLVNTEAFFGQGTRLTVV.